This TCR beta chain was documented in a study of T cell responses to AZD1222 COVID-19 vaccine. V gave up 3 bases and J gave up 3 bases, with 6 bases separating them. Germline CDR1 and CDR2: DFQATT and SNEGSKA (reference sequence). CDR3 length equals 13 residues. Clones were read by immunoSEQ multiplex PCR, and TCRdb kept only the in-frame ones, dropping some. The sample records 150,000 to 200,000 clones, less than 95% being singletons. In regard to this clone: What it binds is unknown.

Study-level findings and limits: Among those given AZD1222, only 6 or 7 were seropositive at baseline. Close to half of spike-specific TCRs reportedly recognize unmutated variant regions. Spike-specific TCR repertoires showed rising breadth and depth after two AZD1222 doses.

The J gene is TRBJ1-6, the V gene TRBV20-1, with D hard to call. The clonotype was recovered from an adult in good health. The sequenced sample was peripheral blood, obtained on day 0 of AZD1222 vaccination. The CDR3 reads CSASEGYNSPLHF. Written as DNA, the CDR3 is TGCAGTGCTAGTGAGGGCTATAATTCACCCCTCCACTTT.